The rows below give T cell receptor beta chains drawn from one sample of a study of cytotoxic CD8 clonotypes in ibrutinib-treated CLL. TCRdb's table, derived via immunoSEQ multiplex PCR, lists solely in-frame clones and lacks some. Altogether fewer than 400,000 clones are present, 60% to 80% being singletons, with the ten largest covering 6.3%. The sample here was PBMCs, taken after 36 months of ibrutinib treatment. The receptor source for this set is a human donor with chronic lymphocytic leukemia. Both conserved end residues are part of each CDR3. D genes are given only for firm matches. Where a row states a size, it is once, few, many or the class of an expanded clone; other rows omit it.

j_call v_call clone_size d_call cdr3_aa cdr3_nt
TRBJ2-1 TRBV6-6 once - CASSRLSGGSYEQFF TGTGCCAGCAGCCGTCTGTCGGGGGGCTCATATGAGCAGTTCTTC
TRBJ1-5 TRBV2 few - CASSESRVGTGPQHF TGTGCCAGCAGTGAATCCAGGGTCGGGACTGGGCCCCAGCATTTT
TRBJ2-7 TRBV7-8 - TRBD2 CASSLGLAGVLFIYEQYF TGTGCCAGCAGCTTAGGACTAGCGGGAGTTCTGTTTATCTACGAGCAGTACTTC
TRBJ1-5 TRBV6-5 few - CASSSGQLPNQPQHF TGTGCCAGCAGTTCCGGACAGCTCCCCAATCAGCCCCAGCATTTT
TRBJ2-5 TRBV7-9 - - CASSLGLGYGETQYF TGTGCCAGCAGCTTAGGACTAGGCTACGGAGAGACCCAGTACTTC
TRBJ1-5 TRBV6-6 few - CASSSPGYNQPQHF TGTGCCAGCAGTTCCCCAGGGTACAATCAGCCCCAGCATTTT
TRBJ2-2 TRBV28 few - CASTRPDHLITGELFF TGTGCCAGCACCCGTCCTGACCACTTGATAACCGGGGAGCTGTTTTTT
TRBJ2-1 TRBV10-1 few - CASSDEGFDEQFF TGCGCCAGCAGTGATGAGGGGTTCGATGAGCAGTTCTTC
TRBJ2-7 TRBV10-3 - TRBD2 CAISERGSGGYEQYF TGTGCCATCAGTGAGCGGGGTAGCGGGGGCTACGAGCAGTACTTC
TRBJ1-1 TRBV28 - TRBD1 CASSLWAGGTEAFF TGTGCCAGCAGTTTATGGGCAGGGGGCACTGAAGCTTTCTTT
TRBJ2-7 TRBV18 - TRBD1 CASSPRPGQTYEQYF TGTGCCAGCTCACCCCGACCGGGACAGACCTACGAGCAGTACTTC
TRBJ2-1 TRBV18 few - CASSRDLTRNNEQFF TGTGCCAGCTCCCGGGACCTCACTCGGAACAATGAGCAGTTCTTC
TRBJ1-5 TRBV6-6 - - CASSLGLANQPQHF TGTGCCAGCAGTTTAGGCCTCGCCAATCAGCCCCAGCATTTT
TRBJ2-1 TRBV14 - - CASSRNEQFF TGTGCCAGCAGTCGCAATGAGCAGTTCTTC
TRBJ2-2 TRBV20-1 - - CSAIYTGELFF TGCAGTGCTATCTACACCGGGGAGCTGTTTTTT
TRBJ2-7 TRBV19 - TRBD2 CARKGAGGLDKKVSYEQYF TGTGCCAGGAAAGGAGCGGGAGGTCTAGATAAAAAGGTCTCCTACGAGCAGTACTTC
TRBJ1-6 TRBV10-3 - - CATSTASATPLHF TGTGCCACTTCGACAGCCTCTGCAACACCCCTCCACTTT
TRBJ1-4 TRBV4-1 few - CASSQDGQYNEKLFF TGCGCCAGCAGCCAAGATGGGCAGTATAATGAAAAACTGTTTTTT
TRBJ2-7 TRBV4-1 - - CASSPWLGAYEQYF TGCGCCAGCAGCCCTTGGCTAGGAGCCTACGAGCAGTACTTC
TRBJ2-4 TRBV4-3 - - CASSQVLRGFGTGVAKNIQYF TGCGCCAGCAGCCAAGTCCTCCGGGGCTTCGGTACAGGAGTAGCCAAAAACATTCAGTACTTC
TRBJ2-7 TRBV13 - - CASSSTGGGEQYF TGTGCCAGCAGCTCTACAGGTGGGGGCGAGCAGTACTTC
TRBJ2-7 TRBV9 - - CASSSRIGGYEQYF TGTGCCAGCAGTTCAAGGATCGGAGGCTACGAGCAGTACTTC
TRBJ2-7 TRBV18 - - CASSRASTAYEQYF TGTGCCAGCTCACGGGCGTCCACGGCCTACGAGCAGTACTTC
TRBJ1-5 TRBV19 - TRBD1 CATKGQGAGQPQHF TGTGCCACCAAAGGTCAGGGGGCGGGACAGCCCCAGCATTTT
TRBJ2-7 TRBV28 - TRBD2 CASSRTLAGLYEQYF TGTGCCAGCAGCCGCACCCTAGCGGGCCTCTACGAGCAGTACTTC
TRBJ2-1 TRBV18 few TRBD2 CASSANGGAGSNEQFF TGTGCCAGCTCAGCTAACGGGGGGGCTGGGAGCAATGAGCAGTTCTTC
TRBJ1-1 TRBV11-2 few - CASSFDNTEAFF TGTGCCAGCAGCTTCGACAACACTGAAGCTTTCTTT
TRBJ1-2 TRBV19 - - CASSIDGRSYRDGYTF TGTGCCAGTAGTATAGACGGACGATCTTATCGGGATGGCTACACCTTC
TRBJ2-7 TRBV7-2 - - CASSFSALGEQYF TGTGCCAGCAGCTTCTCCGCCCTGGGCGAGCAGTACTTC
TRBJ2-7 TRBV6-1 - TRBD1 CASSETGTGWREQYF TGTGCCAGCAGTGAAACCGGGACAGGGTGGCGAGAGCAGTACTTC
TRBJ1-2 TRBV5-1 - TRBD1 CASSWDRAGGYTF TGCGCCAGCAGCTGGGACAGGGCAGGGGGCTACACCTTC
TRBJ2-2 TRBV9 - - CASSVAHRAAGELFF TGTGCCAGCAGCGTAGCTCACCGAGCCGCCGGGGAGCTGTTTTTT
TRBJ2-1 TRBV5-6 - - CASSLVDEQFF TGTGCCAGCAGCTTGGTTGATGAGCAGTTCTTC
TRBJ2-1 TRBV9 - - CASSVQVTNNEQFF TGTGCCAGCAGCGTACAGGTGACAAACAATGAGCAGTTCTTC
TRBJ1-2 TRBV29-1 - - CSVYDTRTNYGYTF TGCAGCGTTTATGACACCCGAACTAACTATGGCTACACCTTC
TRBJ1-2 TRBV30 few TRBD1 CAWRRDSHYGYTF TGTGCCTGGAGGAGGGACAGCCATTATGGCTACACCTTC
TRBJ1-1 TRBV6-5 - TRBD1 CASLQGVNTEAFF TGTGCCAGCCTGCAGGGGGTCAACACTGAAGCTTTCTTT